This TCR beta chain came from a study of blood T cell repertoires in COVID-19 (TCRdb year 2020). Study-level background: Collaborator samples came from the United States, Italy and Spain and covered acute and convalescent phases of COVID-19. The material from the prospective study consisted of cDNA or gDNA derived from T cells, B-cell-depleted T cells, or PBMCs. The repertoires were released in a freely available public database meant as a resource for research on the immune response to SARS-CoV-2. A de-identified subject ID, COVID-19 status, age in years and sex were almost always included in the sample metadata. Where available, HLA class I and class II types were obtained from metadata supplied by the sample provider rather than from assay-based typing. Deeply sampled blood TCRbeta repertoires from subjects exposed to, actively infected with, or recovered from COVID-19 were included in the dataset. Samples came from the ongoing ImmuneRACE study (first 160 participants) plus 1,254 subjects from 6 global collaborators.

What the study reported, not specific to this receptor: The quantity of clinical and demographic metadata differed by source and by participant and was supplied without curation.

TCRbeta CDR3 regions were amplified from genomic DNA by means of the immunoSEQ Assay, a bias-controlled multiplex PCR. The paper's processing steps were these. Nucleated cell counts per sample were estimated from amplification of reference gene primers within the assay. To quantify the absolute abundance of each unique TCRbeta CDR3 rearrangement, sequence reads were collapsed and filtered. Productive Simpson clonality was computed per sample as the square root of Simpson's diversity index over productive rearrangements. This is the immuneACCESS table as TCRdb keeps it, with only in-frame sequences that have V and J called. A part of the clones is gone; compared with another copy, unresolved V genes explain less than half, and the rest is unexplained. The DNA gave D and trimming, while V, J and clone size come from that table. The sample records roughly 100,000 clones, 85% of which are singletons. The ten largest clonotypes hold 1.5% to 2% of the sample.

CDR1 MDHEN and CDR2 SYDVKM are derived from the germline V gene. The CDR3 measures 16 amino acids from cysteine to phenylalanine. CDR3 DNA is the only sequence kept; it has 48 bases, read in frame from the first base. Between the V and J ends, shortened by 2 bases and 0 bases respectively, the junction contains 11 bases. The collaborating institutions used their own protocols to collect whole blood in K2EDTA tubes. For TCRbeta analysis, collaborator samples were shipped as frozen whole blood, as isolated PBMCs, or as DNA extracted from either sample type. A few counts support this clone. Its antigen is unknown. The input lacks base qualities; no much larger clone sits a single base away.

The sample was peripheral blood. The sequence links TRBV28 to TRBJ1-5; the D gene cannot be resolved reliably. This TCR was sampled from a woman between 65 and 79 years old with active or convalescent COVID-19. The CDR3 has the sequence CASSLSSSVSNQPQHF. The nucleotides are TGTGCCAGCAGTTTAAGTTCCAGTGTTAGCAATCAGCCCCAGCATTTT.